What follows describes a single TCR beta chain. Its antigen is unidentified. Researchers ran the PCR with 60 Vbeta and 13 Jbeta primers. Clones were read by immunoSEQ multiplex PCR, and TCRdb kept only the in-frame ones, dropping some. The ten most abundant clones cover roughly an eighth of a sample with 60,000 to 85,000 clones. The data belong to a study of cytomegalovirus exposure and HLA in healthy donors. Study-wide points: Cytomegalovirus status was reportedly diagnosed by the classifier with high sensitivity and specificity.

CDR1 is SGHRS and CDR2 is YFSETQ in the germline V gene. V lost 7 bases, J lost 4 bases, and 10 bases stayed unmatched. This CDR3 spans 14 amino acids. This clonotype was obtained from a man aged 50-60 years in good health and CMV-seropositive. The chain is built from TRBV5-1 and TRBJ2-7; TRBD1 matches at 8 bases. The sequenced sample was PBMCs. DNA of the CDR3: TGCGCCAGCTCTTCCCAGGGGGCAGCTTACGAGCAGTACTTC. This translates into CASSSQGAAYEQYF.